The next 15 T cell receptor beta chains were all read from a single sample in a study of early T cells in non-severe SARS-CoV-2 infection. TCRdb re-derived calls from the 5' RACE reads in MiXCR, one entry per CDR3 protein. The table lists around 81,000 distinct CDR3 sequences, 11% to 15% of them singletons. The sample taken for sequencing was whole blood. The receptors here all came from an adult who was a healthcare worker with PCR-confirmed SARS-CoV-2 infection or an uninfected control (not recorded which).

This clonotype was observed a handful of times. This chain uses TRBV28 with TRBJ2-5; D is perhaps TRBD1 (6 bases). Germline CDR1 and CDR2: MDHEN and SYDVKM. Trimming stripped 7 bases from V and 2 bases from J, with 14 bases between. The CDR3 extends over 14 amino acids. The CDR3 sequence: CASKQGGGQETQYF. The CDR3 DNA sequence: TGTGCCAGCAAACAGGGTGGTGGACAAGAGACCCAGTACTTC.

The rearrangement links TRBV12-3 or TRBV12-4 to TRBJ1-4; no reliable D call. The germline V and J ends were trimmed by 6 bases and 0 bases, with 8 bases remaining between them. CDR3 length: 14 residues. In DNA form, the CDR3 reads TGTGCCAGCAGGTCAGGAACAACTAATGAAAAACTGTTTTTT. Its protein is CASRSGTTNEKLFF.

This clonotype was observed a handful of times. The V call is TRBV2, the J call TRBJ2-5; no clear D. V was pared by 5 bases and J by 3 bases, with 4 bases between. The CDR3 is 11 residues long. Germline values: CDR1 SNHLY, CDR2 FYNNEI. CDR3 nucleotide sequence: TGTGCCAGCAGTTCGAAAGAGACCCAGTACTTC. Translation: CASSSKETQYF.

V and J are TRBV10-3 and TRBJ2-3, with 9 nucleotides matching TRBD1. Germline trimming cut 6 bases from V and 1 base from J; bases unmatched to any gene: 5. This CDR3 has 15 residues. CDR1 is ENHRY and CDR2 is SYGVKD in the germline V gene. CDR3 in DNA: TGTGCCATCAGGGAGGACAGGGGTGGCACAGATACGCAGTATTTT. It is translated as CAIREDRGGTDTQYF.

This clonotype has a handful of counts. The rearrangement links TRBV9 to TRBJ2-2; D uncertain. The CDR3 is made up of 13 amino acids. V was pared by 1 base and J by 3 bases, with 4 bases between. Germline V CDR1 and CDR2: SGDLS, YYNGEE. The CDR3 coding sequence is TGTGCCAGCAGCGTACTGGACACCGGGGAGCTGTTTTTT. As protein: CASSVLDTGELFF.

As concerns this clonotype: A much larger clone is a single base away; this may be a read error. V and J are TRBV29-1 and TRBJ1-1; 9 bases agree with TRBD1. CDR3 size: 14 residues. Germline loops: CDR1 SQVTM, CDR2 ANQGSEA. For the CDR3, the DNA is TGCAGCGCTATGGATCGGACAGGGGCCACTGAAGCTTGCTTT. Translation: CSAMDRTGATEACF.

This clonotype was counted many times. The rearrangement uses TRBV7-7 and TRBJ1-1; no clear D. Between the trimmed V and J ends, which lost 5 bases and 0 bases, there was a span of 13 bases. Per germline, CDR1 SSHAT and CDR2 FNYEAQ (reference sequence). The CDR3 contains 15 residues. CDR3 nucleotide sequence: TGTGCCAGCAGCCCGAATCCCTTCATGAACACTGAAGCTTTCTTT. It yields the protein CASSPNPFMNTEAFF.

This clonotype was observed at least ten times. The J gene is TRBJ2-7, the V gene TRBV7-3; D is undetermined. CDR3 length: 13 residues. Trimming took off 4 bases at V and 4 bases at J, with 11 bases between the two ends. Germline V gives CDR1 SGHTA, CDR2 FQGTGA. CDR3: CASSSQWSYEQYF. For the CDR3, the DNA is TGTGCCAGCAGCTCCCAATGGAGTTACGAGCAGTACTTC.

This clonotype showed up many times. The chain is built from TRBV27 and TRBJ2-5; TRBD1 aligns across 7 bases. Per the germline V gene, CDR1 is MNHEY and CDR2 is SMNVEV (reference sequence). The CDR3 extends over 13 amino acids. V shed 9 bases and J 2 bases; nucleotides not matched to a gene: 6. The CDR3 DNA reads as TGTGCCAGTTCGGACAGGTGGCAAGAGACCCAGTACTTC. It encodes CASSDRWQETQYF.

This clonotype was recorded only once. V gene TRBV3-1 combines with J gene TRBJ1-1, with 8 bases that match TRBD1. Germline CDR1 LGHDT, CDR2 YNNKEL (reference sequence). V lost 0 bases, J lost 10 bases, and 13 bases stayed unmatched. CDR3 length: 16 residues. This CDR3 is CASSQEFGQGAFRAFF. The CDR3 region has the DNA TGTGCCAGCAGCCAAGAATTTGGCCAGGGGGCGTTTAGAGCTTTCTTT.

V is TRBV2 and J is TRBJ1-1; TRBD1 is a possible D gene (5 bases). The CDR3 is 14 residues long. Per germline, CDR1 SNHLY and CDR2 FYNNEI. V lost 4 bases to trimming and J lost 6 bases, with 15 bases between them. The CDR3 protein is CASSGVRRGSEAFF. As DNA, the CDR3 is TGTGCCAGCAGTGGTGTCCGACGGGGCTCTGAAGCTTTCTTT.

This clonotype appeared a few times. The rearrangement links TRBV18 to TRBJ1-5; D unclear. CDR1 KGHSH and CDR2 LQKENI come from the germline V gene. This CDR3 spans 14 amino acids. V lost 2 bases to trimming and J lost 0 bases, with 5 bases between them. The CDR3 loop reads CASSPEASNQPQHF. CDR3 sequence (DNA): TGTGCCAGCTCACCAGAGGCTAGCAATCAGCCCCAGCATTTT.

V and J are TRBV9 and TRBJ2-2; maybe TRBD1 (6 bases). V lost 3 bases and J 4 bases, leaving 10 bases between the germline ends. This CDR3 has 14 amino acids. The germline V gene encodes CDR1 SGDLS and CDR2 YYNGEE. The CDR3 coding sequence is TGTGCCAGCAGCGCGCTGACAGGCACCGGGGAGCTGTTTTTT. The encoded protein is CASSALTGTGELFF.

This chain joins TRBV10-3 and TRBJ1-5; D possibly corresponds to TRBD1 (6 bases). This CDR3 contains 16 residues. Trimming pared 0 bases from V and 3 bases from J, leaving 12 bases between. Germline CDR1 and CDR2: ENHRY and SYGVKD. The CDR3 spells CAISESGQGYNQPQHF. The CDR3 nucleotides are TGTGCCATCAGTGAGTCGGGGCAGGGGTACAATCAGCCCCAGCATTTT.

By share, this clonotype counts as medium-sized (0.01 to 0.1%). The chain is built from TRBV7-2 and TRBJ2-5, with TRBD1 as a possible D gene (5 bases). This CDR3 is 13 amino acids long. V lost 4 bases, J lost 9 bases, and 15 bases lay in between. Germline lookup yields CDR1 SGHTA and CDR2 FQGNSA. The CDR3 reads CASSSQGNRPQYF. CDR3 DNA sequence: TGTGCCAGCAGCTCCCAGGGCAATCGGCCCCAGTACTTC.